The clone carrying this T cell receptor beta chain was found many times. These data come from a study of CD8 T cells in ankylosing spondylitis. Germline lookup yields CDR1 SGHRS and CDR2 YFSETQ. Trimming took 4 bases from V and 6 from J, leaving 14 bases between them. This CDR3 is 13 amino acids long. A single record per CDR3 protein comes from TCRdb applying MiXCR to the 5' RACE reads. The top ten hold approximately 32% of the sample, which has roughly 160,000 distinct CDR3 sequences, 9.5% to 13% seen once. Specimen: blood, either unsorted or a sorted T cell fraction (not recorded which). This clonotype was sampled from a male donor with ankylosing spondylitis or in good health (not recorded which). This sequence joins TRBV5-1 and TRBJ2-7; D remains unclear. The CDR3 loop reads CASSTSRFVEQYF. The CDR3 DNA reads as TGCGCCAGCAGCACGTCACGGTTCGTCGAGCAGTACTTC.